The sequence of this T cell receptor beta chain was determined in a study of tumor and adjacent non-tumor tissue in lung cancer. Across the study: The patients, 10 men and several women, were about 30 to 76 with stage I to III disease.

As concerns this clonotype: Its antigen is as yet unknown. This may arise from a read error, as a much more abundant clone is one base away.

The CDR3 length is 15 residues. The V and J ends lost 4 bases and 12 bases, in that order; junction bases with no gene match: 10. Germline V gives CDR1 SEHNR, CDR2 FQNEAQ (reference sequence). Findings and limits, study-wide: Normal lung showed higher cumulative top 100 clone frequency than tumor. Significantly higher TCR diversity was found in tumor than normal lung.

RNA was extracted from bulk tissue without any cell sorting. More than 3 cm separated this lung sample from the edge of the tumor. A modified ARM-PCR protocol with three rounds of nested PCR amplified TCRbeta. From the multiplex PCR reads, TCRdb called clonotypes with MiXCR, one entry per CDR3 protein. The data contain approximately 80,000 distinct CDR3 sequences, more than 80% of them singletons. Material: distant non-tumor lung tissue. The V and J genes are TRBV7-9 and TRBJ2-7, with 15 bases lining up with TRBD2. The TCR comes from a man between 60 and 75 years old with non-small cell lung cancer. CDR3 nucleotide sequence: TGTGCCAGCAGCTCACCTGGACTAGCGGGAGGGCCGTGGTACTTC. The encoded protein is CASSSPGLAGGPWYF. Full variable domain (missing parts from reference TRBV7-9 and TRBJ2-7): DTGVSQNPRHKITKRGQNVTFRCDPISEHNRLYWYRQTLGQGPEFLTYFQNEAQLEKSRLLSDRFSAERPKGSFSTLEIQRTEQGDSAMYLCASSSPGLAGGPWYFGPGTRLTVT.